This T cell receptor (beta chain) is drawn from a study of T cell responses to AZD1222 COVID-19 vaccine. This clone was detected once. Profiled with immunoSEQ multiplex PCR; TCRdb holds only in-frame clones, not every one. The table has 130,000 to 150,000 clones, around 93% seen once. Losses at the gene ends were 3 bases for V and 7 bases for J; bases not matched to a gene: 5. This CDR3 contains 15 residues. The germline V gene encodes CDR1 SGDLS and CDR2 YYNGEE. Sample: peripheral blood, taken on day 0 of AZD1222 vaccination. The clonotype originates from an adult in good health. The chain joins TRBV9 to TRBJ2-1; 12 bases align to TRBD2. This CDR3 reads CASSDLAGGPNEQFF. CDR3 DNA sequence: TGTGCCAGCAGCGACCTAGCGGGAGGGCCGAATGAGCAGTTCTTC.